Below are 17 T cell receptor beta chains sequenced from a single sample in a study of T cell responses to AZD1222 COVID-19 vaccine. The method was immunoSEQ multiplex PCR; TCRdb's version includes in-frame clones alone and lacks a portion of them. Here the sample spans more than 85,000 clones, over 80% being singletons. The sequencing used peripheral blood, collected on day 0 of AZD1222 vaccination. The receptors were gathered from an adult in good health.

The rearrangement joins TRBV7-8 to TRBJ1-2; no clear D gene. CDR1 and CDR2 (germline): SGHVS, FQNEAQ. The CDR3 length is 15 residues. V dropped 4 bases and J dropped 4 bases, with 16 bases sitting between them. DNA for the CDR3: TGTGCCAGCAGCTCAGAGGCGGGTTTTGGCTATGGCTACACCTTC. It encodes CASSSEAGFGYGYTF.

The chain uses TRBV3-1 (or the pseudogene TRBV3-2) and TRBJ2-7; TRBD2 matches 11 bases. J lost 2 bases, V lost 4 bases, and 1 base had no gene match. The CDR3 has 14 residues. The germline gives CDR1 LGHDT, CDR2 YNNKEL (reference sequence). CDR3 sequence (DNA): TGTGCCAGCAGCCTAGCGGGAGGGACCTACGAGCAGTACTTC. It codes for CASSLAGGTYEQYF.

The chain recombines TRBV15 with TRBJ2-2; 7 positions match TRBD2. CDR3 size: 15 residues. After removal of 5 bases from V and 4 bases from J, the junction contained 7 bases not matched to a gene. Per germline, CDR1 LNHNV and CDR2 YYDKDF (reference sequence). The CDR3 loop reads CATSAGLVITGELFF. Written as DNA, the CDR3 is TGTGCCACCAGCGCTGGACTAGTTATCACCGGGGAGCTGTTTTTT.

The V and J genes are TRBV7-2 and TRBJ2-7, with D possibly being TRBD1 (6 bases). Germline V lookup: CDR1 SGHTA, CDR2 FQGNSA. The CDR3 runs 11 residues. V lost 5 bases to trimming and J lost 9 bases, with 11 bases between them. In nucleotides, the CDR3 is TGTGCCAGCAGCGTCCCAGGGGTGCAGTACTTC. Residues: CASSVPGVQYF.

The genes are TRBV10-3 and TRBJ1-3; no reliable D call. CDR1 and CDR2 from the germline V gene are ENHRY and SYGVKD. The CDR3 loop spans 15 amino acids. Trimming cost V 6 bases and J 4 bases, with 16 bases left between them. The CDR3 sequence is CAIRRSTTPGNTIYF. CDR3 DNA sequence: TGTGCCATCAGGCGGTCTACCACACCGGGAAACACCATATATTTT.

The rearrangement links TRBV2 to TRBJ1-5; D is possibly TRBD1 (5 bases). The V end was cut by 7 bases, the J end by 11 bases, with 18 bases between. CDR1 is SNHLY and CDR2 is FYNNEI in the germline V gene. This CDR3 contains 13 residues. Here the CDR3 reads CASIQDGQTAQHF. In DNA form, the CDR3 reads TGTGCCAGCATACAGGACGGTCAAACGGCCCAGCATTTT.

The chain carries TRBV2 and TRBJ2-7, with 8 bases lining up with TRBD1. The V gene end was trimmed by 3 bases and the J gene end by 4 bases; junction bases not matched to a gene: 8. The CDR3 has 15 residues. The germline CDR1 and CDR2 sequences are SNHLY and FYNNEI. The CDR3 DNA reads as TGTGCCAGCAGTGATGTCGGGCGGGACAGGTACGAGCAGTACTTC. This encodes CASSDVGRDRYEQYF.

This rearrangement joins TRBV7-9 to TRBJ2-7; no definite D call. Trimming left V 4 bases short and J 0 bases short, with 19 bases between. The germline CDR1 and CDR2 sequences are SEHNR and FQNEAQ (reference sequence). The CDR3 is 17 residues long. CDR3 sequence (DNA): TGTGCCAGCAGCTCCCCCCCCCAGGACGGAAGCTCCTACGAGCAGTACTTC. It codes for CASSSPPQDGSSYEQYF.

This chain uses TRBV12-5 with TRBJ1-2; D remains ambiguous. Between the trimmed V and J ends, which lost 3 bases and 6 bases, there was a span of 11 bases. Germline V gene sequence: CDR1 LGHNT, CDR2 FRNRAP. CDR3 length: 13 amino acids. This CDR3 reads CASGLWAQDGYTF. The CDR3 DNA reads TGTGCTAGTGGTTTATGGGCTCAGGATGGCTACACCTTC.

The CDR3 DNA is TGCGCCAGCAGCTTCGGTGCGGGAGTGGACCAAGAGACCCAGTACTTC. This gives the protein CASSFGAGVDQETQYF. This rearrangement joins TRBV5-1 to TRBJ2-5; 7 bases agree with TRBD2. Trimming removed 2 bases from V and 0 bases from J; junction bases left unmatched: 7. The CDR3 spans 16 residues. The germline V gene has CDR1 SGHRS and CDR2 YFSETQ. Full variable domain (missing parts from reference TRBV5-1 and TRBJ2-5): KAGVTQTPRYLIKTRGQQVTLSCSPISGHRSVSWYQQTPGQGLQFLFEYFSETQRNKGNFPGRFSGRQFSNSRSEMNVSTLELGDSALYLCASSFGAGVDQETQYFGPGTRLLVL.

The chain uses TRBV27 and TRBJ1-2; possible D gene TRBD1, 5 bases. The CDR3 contains 14 residues. V gave up 2 bases and J gave up 6 bases, with 13 bases separating them. Germline V gene lookup returns CDR1 MNHEY and CDR2 SMNVEV (reference sequence). The CDR3 sequence is CASSLNGGWDGYTF. In nucleotides, the CDR3 is TGTGCCAGCAGTTTAAATGGGGGTTGGGATGGCTACACCTTC.

The CDR3 loop reads CASITRDRGTDYGYTF. The CDR3 nucleotides read TGCGCCAGCATTACCCGGGACAGGGGGACAGACTATGGCTACACCTTC. The chain is built from TRBV10-1 and TRBJ1-2; 11 bases fit TRBD1. With 7 bases clipped from V and 3 bases from J, the junction kept 10 bases outside the gene matches. This CDR3 contains 16 residues. In germline, CDR1 is WNHNN, CDR2 SYGVQD (reference sequence).

The chain combines TRBV9 with TRBJ1-3; D ambiguous. This CDR3 region has 14 residues. Germline CDR1 SGDLS, CDR2 YYNGEE. V was clipped by 3 bases and J by 0 bases, with 7 bases between them. CDR3 sequence reads: CASSDRSSGNTIYF. For the CDR3, the DNA is TGTGCCAGCAGCGACAGATCCTCTGGAAACACCATATATTTT.

The chain recombines TRBV7-2 with TRBJ2-3, with D possibly TRBD2 on 5 matching bases. From germline, CDR1 is SGHTA and CDR2 FQGNSA. V dropped 5 bases and J dropped 6 bases, with 9 bases sitting between them. The length of the CDR3 is 12 residues. The CDR3 is CASSATTDTQYF. The CDR3 bases are TGTGCCAGCAGCGCGACTACTGATACGCAGTATTTT.

This chain connects TRBV2 to TRBJ1-1; 7 nucleotides match TRBD1. The CDR3 totals 15 residues. J gave up 5 bases and V 6 bases, and 12 bases lay outside the gene matches. Germline V CDR1 and CDR2: SNHLY, FYNNEI. CDR3 sequence (DNA): TGTGCCAGCAGCCCTCGGACCGTACAGGGGACTGAAGCTTTCTTT. Encoded protein: CASSPRTVQGTEAFF. The full variable domain, with the rest looked up from reference TRBV2 and TRBJ1-1, is EPEVTQTPSHQVTQMGQEVILRCVPISNHLYFYWYRQILGQKVEFLVSFYNNEISEKSEIFDDQFSVERPDGSNFTLKIRSTKLEDSAMYFCASSPRTVQGTEAFFGQGTRLTVV.

This clone occurred once. This chain joins TRBV4-1 and TRBJ1-2; D not certain. There are 15 residues in the CDR3. Trimming left V 1 base short and J 4 bases short, with 13 bases between. Germline loops: CDR1 MGHRA, CDR2 YSYEKL. CDR3 DNA: TGCGCCAGCAGCCAAGGGGTGCGGGAGAGCTATGGCTACACCTTC. Amino acids: CASSQGVRESYGYTF.

This clone came up a few times. The same CDR3 is also encoded by other DNA sequences in this sample. This chain joins TRBV11-3 and TRBJ2-1; D may be TRBD2 (6 bases). This CDR3 has 16 amino acids. Germline CDR1 and CDR2: SGHNT and YENEEA. V lost 7 bases, J lost 0 bases, and 16 bases lay in between. CDR3 residues: CASTPGGRSSYNEQFF. The CDR3 DNA follows: TGTGCCAGCACCCCCGGGGGACGGTCCTCCTACAATGAGCAGTTCTTC.